This is a list of T cell receptor beta chains from one sample in a study of shared clonotypes between healthy human individuals. TCRdb's table, derived via immunoSEQ multiplex PCR, lists solely in-frame clones and lacks some. The sample contains approximately 600,000 clones, approximately 95% of which appear only once. Sequencing was done on a sample of naive CD8+ T cells sorted from blood. The origin of the receptors is a woman in her 30s in good health. CDR3s include the opening cysteine and the closing phenylalanine or tryptophan. D genes are given only for firm matches. The size entry is marked missing in some rows and otherwise reads once, few, many or a size class.

CDR3 protein | CDR3 DNA | D gene | V gene | CDR3 length | J gene | clone size
CASSLELGTGGNSPLHF | TGTGCCAGCAGCTTAGAACTGGGGACAGGGGGAAATTCACCCCTCCACTTT | TRBD1 | TRBV7-8 | 17 | TRBJ1-6 | .
CATTGQSQETQYF | TGTGCCACCACGGGGCAAAGTCAAGAGACCCAGTACTTC | . | TRBV15 | 13 | TRBJ2-5 | .
CASSDWGRAEAFF | TGTGCCAGCAGTGACTGGGGGAGGGCTGAAGCTTTCTTT | . | TRBV6-1 | 13 | TRBJ1-1 | .
CASRMGAPYEQYF | TGTGCCAGTAGAATGGGGGCCCCCTACGAGCAGTACTTC | . | TRBV27 | 13 | TRBJ2-7 | once
CASSIVDRGQYEQYF | TGTGCCAGTAGTATAGTGGACAGGGGGCAGTACGAGCAGTACTTC | TRBD1 | TRBV19 | 15 | TRBJ2-7 | .
CASKPEGGRTEAFF | TGTGCCAGCAAACCGGAGGGGGGACGAACTGAAGCTTTCTTT | . | TRBV5-4 | 14 | TRBJ1-1 | .
CASSQTVNTEAFF | TGTGCCAGCAGCCAGACAGTGAACACTGAAGCTTTCTTT | . | TRBV27 | 13 | TRBJ1-1 | .
CASTGQTYGYTF | TGTGCCAGCACCGGACAGACTTATGGCTACACCTTC | . | TRBV28 | 12 | TRBJ1-2 | .
CSVEDRGGRRSTDTQYF | TGCAGCGTTGAAGATCGGGGAGGTCGGCGGAGCACAGATACGCAGTATTTT | . | TRBV29-1 | 17 | TRBJ2-3 | .
CASSKAPLSYEQYF | TGTGCCAGTAGTAAAGCTCCGCTCTCCTACGAGCAGTACTTC | . | TRBV19 | 14 | TRBJ2-7 | .
CASSGESGQGSYEQYF | TGTGCCAGCAGCGGGGAGTCGGGACAGGGCTCCTACGAGCAGTACTTC | TRBD1 | TRBV7-9 | 16 | TRBJ2-7 | .
CASSQEPKPDIQYF | TGCGCCAGCAGCCAAGAGCCCAAACCCGACATTCAGTACTTC | . | TRBV4-1 | 14 | TRBJ2-4 | .
CSVETGTLNTEAFF | TGCAGCGTTGAAACAGGTACCCTGAACACTGAAGCTTTCTTT | . | TRBV29-1 | 14 | TRBJ1-1 | .
CASGPGDRTEAFF | TGTGCCAGCGGTCCGGGGGATCGCACTGAAGCTTTCTTT | . | TRBV13 | 13 | TRBJ1-1 | .
CASRAPGGAFFEQYF | TGTGCCAGCAGGGCGCCGGGGGGCGCTTTTTTCGAGCAGTACTTC | . | TRBV13 | 15 | TRBJ2-7 | .
CASSLLAGSYEQYF | TGTGCCAGCAGTTTACTAGCGGGCTCCTACGAGCAGTACTTC | TRBD2 | TRBV28 | 14 | TRBJ2-7 | .
CASSQGVWRTGDNSPLHF | TGCGCCAGCAGCCAAGGGGTTTGGAGGACAGGTGACAATTCACCCCTCCACTTT | TRBD1 | TRBV4-1 | 18 | TRBJ1-6 | .
CASSLDAFKSPLHF | TGTGCCAGCAGCTTGGACGCGTTTAAGTCACCCCTCCACTTT | . | TRBV5-6 | 14 | TRBJ1-6 | .
CASSQENRGDYEQYF | TGCGCCAGCAGCCAAGAGAACAGGGGGGACTACGAGCAGTACTTC | TRBD1 | TRBV4-1 | 15 | TRBJ2-7 | .
CASSPWDRRRTEAFF | TGTGCCAGCAGCCCCTGGGACAGACGTCGCACTGAAGCTTTCTTT | TRBD1 | TRBV7-9 | 15 | TRBJ1-1 | .
CASSVGGETQYF | TGTGCCAGCAGTGTCGGGGGTGAGACCCAGTACTTC | . | TRBV25-1 | 12 | TRBJ2-5 | .
CASRPGGPDEQYF | TGTGCCAGCAGACCAGGGGGCCCGGACGAGCAGTACTTC | TRBD1 | TRBV27 | 13 | TRBJ2-7 | .
CASSVDGRIGETQYF | TGTGCCAGCAGCGTAGACGGGAGGATTGGAGAGACCCAGTACTTC | TRBD2 | TRBV9 | 15 | TRBJ2-5 | .
CASKGQGRDIQYF | TGTGCCAGCAAGGGACAGGGTAGAGACATTCAGTACTTC | TRBD1 | TRBV5-6 | 13 | TRBJ2-4 | .
CSAVKAGVQYF | TGCAGTGCGGTAAAAGCGGGAGTGCAGTACTTC | TRBD2 | TRBV20-1 | 11 | TRBJ2-7 | .
CASSIPRDNTEAFF | TGTGCCAGCAGTATCCCCAGGGACAACACTGAAGCTTTCTTT | . | TRBV28 | 14 | TRBJ1-1 | .
CASSILMNSYNEQFF | TGTGCCAGTAGTATTTTGATGAACTCCTACAATGAGCAGTTCTTC | . | TRBV19 | 15 | TRBJ2-1 | .
CASSLRTTNHDGYTF | TGTGCCAGCAGTCTCCGGACGACTAATCACGATGGCTACACCTTC | . | TRBV6-1 | 15 | TRBJ1-2 | .
CASRKGLAGFEQFF | TGTGCCAGCAGAAAGGGACTAGCGGGTTTTGAGCAGTTCTTC | TRBD2 | TRBV7-9 | 14 | TRBJ2-1 | .
CASSSYRIVTDTQYF | TGCGCCAGCTCTTCTTATCGGATCGTAACAGATACGCAGTATTTT | . | TRBV4-1 | 15 | TRBJ2-3 | .
CASSPRGQGAHEQYF | TGTGCCAGCAGCCCTAGAGGACAGGGGGCGCACGAGCAGTACTTC | TRBD1 | TRBV13 | 15 | TRBJ2-7 | .
CASSADAAYNEQFF | TGTGCCAGCAGCGCCGATGCAGCTTACAATGAGCAGTTCTTC | . | TRBV13 | 14 | TRBJ2-1 | .
CASRQGAGQPQHF | TGTGCCAGTAGGCAGGGGGCAGGTCAGCCCCAGCATTTT | TRBD1 | TRBV19 | 13 | TRBJ1-5 | .
CASRGLAGYNEQFF | TGTGCCAGCAGGGGACTAGCGGGATACAATGAGCAGTTCTTC | TRBD2 | TRBV7-9 | 14 | TRBJ2-1 | .
CASSRIAGVRSYNEQFF | TGCGCCAGCAGCCGCATAGCAGGGGTGCGCTCCTACAATGAGCAGTTCTTC | . | TRBV4-1 | 17 | TRBJ2-1 | .
CASSYGTSGRPNYF | TGTGCCAGCAGTTATGGTACTAGCGGGAGGCCCAACTACTTC | TRBD2 | TRBV28 | 14 | TRBJ2-5 | .
CASSFLSVSEQYF | TGTGCCAGCAGTTTTTTATCGGTTAGCGAGCAGTACTTC | . | TRBV27 | 13 | TRBJ2-7 | .
CASSWTGGNTEAFF | TGTGCCAGCAGCTGGACAGGGGGAAACACTGAAGCTTTCTTT | TRBD1 | TRBV2 | 14 | TRBJ1-1 | .
CASSLAGGYNNEQFF | TGTGCCAGCAGTTTAGCCGGCGGCTATAACAATGAGCAGTTCTTC | . | TRBV27 | 15 | TRBJ2-1 | .
CASSFTLSNEQYF | TGTGCCAGCAGCTTCACCCTTTCCAACGAGCAGTACTTC | . | TRBV5-6 | 13 | TRBJ2-7 | .
CASSLFPVNQPQHF | TGTGCCAGCAGTTTATTTCCAGTCAATCAGCCCCAGCATTTT | . | TRBV28 | 14 | TRBJ1-5 | .
CASSPDSGEQYF | TGTGCCAGTAGTCCTGACAGTGGCGAGCAGTACTTC | . | TRBV19 | 12 | TRBJ2-7 | .
CASSIVLRSSYEQYF | TGTGCCAGTAGTATAGTACTCCGAAGCTCCTACGAGCAGTACTTC | . | TRBV19 | 15 | TRBJ2-7 | .
CASSLDPAGSYNEQFF | TGTGCCAGCAGCTTGGATCCAGCGGGGTCCTACAATGAGCAGTTCTTC | TRBD2 | TRBV5-4 | 16 | TRBJ2-1 | .
CASSIDNMNTEAFF | TGTGCCAGTAGTATTGACAACATGAACACTGAAGCTTTCTTT | . | TRBV19 | 14 | TRBJ1-1 | .
CASSLTGVYSNQPQHF | TGTGCCAGCAGCCTGACAGGAGTTTATAGCAATCAGCCCCAGCATTTT | . | TRBV7-9 | 16 | TRBJ1-5 | .
CASTVVGSSSYEQYF | TGTGCCAGCACCGTCGTGGGGTCCAGCTCCTACGAGCAGTACTTC | . | TRBV28 | 15 | TRBJ2-7 | .